The 26 T cell receptor beta chains below come from one sample, sequenced in a study of shared clonotypes between healthy human individuals. TCRdb keeps only in-frame clones here, not all; method: immunoSEQ multiplex PCR. The sample lists roughly 500,000 clones, almost 97% occurring once. Input material: naive CD4+ T cells sorted from blood. Regarding subset: CD45RA+ positively selected. Receptors were obtained from a woman aged 25 to 39 in good health.

The genes are TRBV5-1 and TRBJ2-1; 8 nucleotides line up with TRBD2. Per the germline V gene, CDR1 is SGHRS and CDR2 is YFSETQ. J gave up 6 bases and V 1 base, and 6 bases lay outside the gene matches. The CDR3 runs 15 residues. CDR3 region: CASSLRSGSLNEQFF. The CDR3 bases are TGCGCCAGCAGCTTGAGGAGCGGGAGCCTCAATGAGCAGTTCTTC.

The rearrangement joins TRBV29-1 to TRBJ2-7; no definite D call. Germline CDR1 is SQVTM and CDR2 is ANQGSEA. This CDR3 spans 13 amino acids. Trimming took off 2 bases at V and 9 bases at J, with 17 bases between the two ends. CDR3 region: CSVERLGVAGQYF. CDR3 bases: TGCAGCGTTGAAAGGTTGGGTGTTGCAGGGCAGTACTTC.

The rearrangement uses TRBV6-5 and TRBJ2-5; D is ambiguous. V lost 5 bases and J lost 2, with 9 bases in between. CDR3 length: 13 amino acids. Per germline, CDR1 MNHEY and CDR2 SVGAGI. CDR3 coding DNA: TGTGCCAGCAGTGATGAACGGCAAGAGACCCAGTACTTC. Translation: CASSDERQETQYF.

The chain joins TRBV28 to TRBJ2-1; a weak D match, TRBD2 (6 bases). V lost 2 bases to trimming and J lost 5 bases, with 10 bases between them. Germline V gene lookup returns CDR1 MDHEN and CDR2 SYDVKM. This CDR3 has 14 amino acids. In DNA, the CDR3 is TGTGCCAGCAGTTTACGGGGGATACACAATGAGCAGTTCTTC. This gives the protein CASSLRGIHNEQFF.

This sequence joins TRBV2 and TRBJ2-7, with D tentatively TRBD1 or TRBD2 (5 bases each). V dropped 1 base and J dropped 4 bases, with 14 bases sitting between them. CDR3 length equals 15 residues. The germline V gene has CDR1 SNHLY and CDR2 FYNNEI. The DNA of the CDR3 is TGTGCCAGCAGTGAAGGGGTTGGGGGTTTATACGAGCAGTACTTC. This codes for CASSEGVGGLYEQYF.

The chain has TRBV18 and TRBJ2-7; 7 bases agree with TRBD1. The V gene end was trimmed by 3 bases and the J gene end by 6 bases; junction bases not matched to a gene: 11. Germline values: CDR1 KGHSH, CDR2 LQKENI. This CDR3 spans 15 amino acids. DNA for the CDR3: TGTGCCAGCTCACCGAGAGGGACAGTGTTTTTCGAGCAGTACTTC. Translation gives CASSPRGTVFFEQYF.

The chain links TRBV5-3 to TRBJ2-7, with 11 bases identical to TRBD1. TRBV5-3 is an open reading frame, and its role is uncertain. The length of the CDR3 is 15 residues. The V gene end was trimmed by 4 bases and the J gene end by 3 bases; junction bases not matched to a gene: 6. CDR3 residues: CARSPRDRGFYEQYF. DNA of the CDR3: TGTGCCAGAAGCCCCCGGGACAGGGGGTTCTACGAGCAGTACTTC.

The rearrangement uses TRBV5-5 and TRBJ2-2; 8 nucleotides agree with TRBD2. Trimming took 5 bases from V and 1 from J; bases not matched to a gene: 7. Per the germline V gene, CDR1 is SGHKS and CDR2 is YYEKEE (reference sequence). The CDR3 covers 16 residues. CDR3 coding DNA: TGTGCCAGCAGTTCACTAGCGGCCCGGAACACCGGGGAGCTGTTTTTT. Protein sequence: CASSSLAARNTGELFF.

The chain employs TRBV29-1 and TRBJ1-2, with D perhaps TRBD1 (5 bases). This CDR3 spans 14 amino acids. Germline-derived CDR1 and CDR2 are SQVTM and ANQGSEA. V was shortened by 7 bases and J by 4 bases, with 19 bases between the two germline ends. Written as DNA, the CDR3 is TGCAGCGCCACAGGCGAAATAACCGGCTATGGCTACACCTTC. As protein: CSATGEITGYGYTF.

CDR3 DNA sequence: TGTGCCAGTAGTATACACATTATGGGACTCCTCCAGCAGTACTTC. Protein product: CASSIHIMGLLQQYF. The chain joins TRBV19 to TRBJ2-7; D is possibly TRBD2 (6 bases). Trimming stripped 2 bases from V and 8 bases from J, with 19 bases between. Germline V gene lookup returns CDR1 LNHDA and CDR2 SQIVND (reference sequence). The CDR3 spans 15 residues.

The rearrangement links TRBV6-6 to TRBJ1-3; possibly TRBD1 for D (6 bases). CDR1 MNHNY and CDR2 SVGAGI come from the germline V gene (reference sequence). The V gene lost 5 bases and the J gene lost 4 bases, with 12 bases spanning the gap. CDR3 length: 14 residues. In DNA, the CDR3 is TGTGCCAGCAGTGTCCCGGGACACGGAAACACCATATATTTT. It yields the protein CASSVPGHGNTIYF.

This sequence joins TRBV30 and TRBJ1-1; weak D call: TRBD1 (5 bases). Between the trimmed V and J ends, which lost 1 base and 4 bases, there was a span of 10 bases. Per germline, CDR1 GTSNPN and CDR2 SVGIG (reference sequence). This CDR3 is 13 amino acids long. The CDR3 DNA sequence: TGTGCCTGGAGTGAGGTGAGGGGCACTGAAGCTTTCTTT. It specifies CAWSEVRGTEAFF.

In DNA, the CDR3 is TGCGCCAGCAGCCTAGGGACTAGCGGATCCTACAATGAGCAGTTCTTC. The encoded protein is CASSLGTSGSYNEQFF. The chain recombines TRBV4-1 with TRBJ2-1; the match to TRBD2 covers 11 bases. CDR3 size: 16 residues. With 4 bases clipped from V and 1 base from J, the junction kept 3 bases outside the gene matches. Germline lookup yields CDR1 MGHRA and CDR2 YSYEKL.

V gene TRBV4-2 combines with J gene TRBJ1-6; possible D gene TRBD1, 5 bases. Germline CDR1 is LGHNA and CDR2 is YNFKEQ. This CDR3 is 17 amino acids long. Trimming shortened V by 0 bases and J by 10 bases, and 19 bases separated the two germline ends. The CDR3 region is CASSQDFGPSRGSPLHF. CDR3 in DNA: TGTGCCAGCAGCCAAGATTTTGGGCCATCAAGGGGATCACCCCTCCACTTT.

The chain recombines TRBV7-9 with TRBJ2-7; TRBD2 aligns across 10 bases. V was clipped by 6 bases and J by 0 bases; unmatched bases: 5. CDR3 size: 15 residues. Germline CDR1 and CDR2: SEHNR and FQNEAQ (reference sequence). In DNA, the CDR3 is TGTGCCAGCAGACCATCTAGCGGGAGCTCCTACGAGCAGTACTTC. Translating gives CASRPSSGSSYEQYF.

This chain uses TRBV30 with TRBJ1-4; 8 positions match TRBD1. V dropped 2 bases and J dropped 7; count of bases not matched to a gene: 9. The CDR3 loop spans 15 amino acids. Germline-derived CDR1 and CDR2 are GTSNPN and SVGIG (reference sequence). Here the CDR3 reads CAWSTQTGAAEKLFF. The CDR3 DNA reads as TGTGCCTGGAGTACCCAGACAGGGGCGGCTGAAAAACTGTTTTTT.

The rearrangement uses TRBV2 and TRBJ2-7; no reliable D call. The CDR3 spans 13 residues. Trimming stripped 10 bases from V and 2 bases from J, with 15 bases between. The germline gives CDR1 SNHLY, CDR2 FYNNEI. CDR3 protein: CAIRVTATYEQYF. Written as DNA, the CDR3 is TGTGCCATTCGCGTGACGGCGACCTACGAGCAGTACTTC.

The CDR3 DNA reads as TGTGCCAGCTCACCACCAAATGGGCAAGAGACCCAGTACTTC. Translation: CASSPPNGQETQYF. V gene TRBV18 combines with J gene TRBJ2-5; D call uncertain. The V end was cut by 0 bases, the J end by 2 bases, with 7 bases between. The CDR3 runs 14 residues. CDR1 and CDR2 (germline): KGHSH, LQKENI.

V is TRBV13 and J is TRBJ1-2, with D possibly TRBD1 on 5 matching bases. Germline V lookup: CDR1 PRHDT, CDR2 FYEKMQ (reference sequence). The V gene lost 5 bases and the J gene lost 2 bases, with 12 bases spanning the gap. The length of the CDR3 is 14 residues. For the CDR3, the DNA is TGTGCCAGCAGCCAGGGCCCAGGGAACTATGGCTACACCTTC. Encoded protein: CASSQGPGNYGYTF.

This clone was seen a handful of times. The rearrangement uses TRBV2 and TRBJ1-2; unclear D gene. This CDR3 has 12 residues. The germline V gene has CDR1 SNHLY and CDR2 FYNNEI. V lost 1 base and J 3 bases, leaving 3 bases between the germline ends. CDR3 amino acids: CASSEGDYGYTF. The CDR3 DNA follows: TGTGCCAGCAGTGAAGGGGACTATGGCTACACCTTC.

This sequence joins TRBV5-1 and TRBJ2-6, with 7 bases identical to TRBD1. CDR1 is SGHRS and CDR2 is YFSETQ in the germline V gene. Trimming at V came to 5 bases and at J to 0 bases, leaving 14 bases not matched to a gene. The length of the CDR3 is 19 residues. DNA of the CDR3: TGCGCCAGCAGGTTGATTGCCGGCGCAGGGGGCTCTGGGGCCAACGTCCTGACTTTC. It codes for CASRLIAGAGGSGANVLTF.

The chain joins TRBV2 to TRBJ1-1, with D maybe TRBD1 (5 bases). The CDR3 has 12 amino acids. Germline loops: CDR1 SNHLY, CDR2 FYNNEI. The V and J ends lost 7 bases and 1 base respectively, with 7 bases between them. CDR3 protein: CASTGQNTEAFF. The CDR3 coding sequence is TGTGCCAGCACTGGACAGAACACTGAAGCTTTCTTT.

This clone was seen only once. The gene calls are TRBV19 and TRBJ2-3; TRBD1 or TRBD2 may be the D gene (6 bases each). The germline gives CDR1 LNHDA, CDR2 SQIVND (reference sequence). V lost 9 bases and J lost 1, with 20 bases in between. This CDR3 is 16 amino acids long. The CDR3 loop is CASKQGGTEGTDTQYF. The DNA of the CDR3 is TGTGCCAGCAAGCAAGGGGGGACGGAGGGCACAGATACGCAGTATTTT. Based on the CDR3 plus reference TRBV19 and TRBJ2-3, the full variable domain is DGGITQSPKYLFRKEGQNVTLSCEQNLNHDAMYWYRQDPGQGLRLIYYSQIVNDFQKGDIAEGYSVSREKKESFPLTVTSAQKNPTAFYLCASKQGGTEGTDTQYFGPGTRLTVL.

The chain couples TRBV28 to TRBJ2-3, with D perhaps given as TRBD1 or TRBD2 (7 bases each). This CDR3 contains 14 residues. V lost 5 bases, J lost 5 bases, and 14 bases lay in between. The germline V gene has CDR1 MDHEN and CDR2 SYDVKM. The CDR3 sequence: CASSPRGRVDTQYF. The CDR3 DNA reads as TGTGCCAGCAGTCCCAGGGGGAGGGTAGATACGCAGTATTTT.

This clone has a single count. The chain employs TRBV28 and TRBJ2-7; D unclear. V dropped 7 bases and J dropped 2 bases, with 15 bases sitting between them. This CDR3 contains 14 residues. Germline V gene data show CDR1 as MDHEN and CDR2 as SYDVKM. The CDR3 nucleotides are TGTGCCAGCAATGTTCGGAGTACCACCTACGAGCAGTACTTC. Its translation is CASNVRSTTYEQYF. The full variable domain, completed using reference TRBV28 and TRBJ2-7, is DVKVTQSSRYLVKRTGEKVFLECVQDMDHENMFWYRQDPGLGLRLIYFSYDVKMKEKGDIPEGYSVSREKKERFSLILESASTNQTSMYLCASNVRSTTYEQYFGPGTRLTVT.

The V gene is TRBV19, the J gene TRBJ2-7, with TRBD2 identical over 9 bases. Germline V gives CDR1 LNHDA, CDR2 SQIVND (reference sequence). This CDR3 has 14 amino acids. After removal of 4 bases from V and 5 bases from J, the junction contained 6 bases not matched to a gene. The CDR3 nucleotides read TGTGCCAGTAGTAGGCGGGAGGGCCGAAACGAGCAGTACTTC. Translating gives CASSRREGRNEQYF.